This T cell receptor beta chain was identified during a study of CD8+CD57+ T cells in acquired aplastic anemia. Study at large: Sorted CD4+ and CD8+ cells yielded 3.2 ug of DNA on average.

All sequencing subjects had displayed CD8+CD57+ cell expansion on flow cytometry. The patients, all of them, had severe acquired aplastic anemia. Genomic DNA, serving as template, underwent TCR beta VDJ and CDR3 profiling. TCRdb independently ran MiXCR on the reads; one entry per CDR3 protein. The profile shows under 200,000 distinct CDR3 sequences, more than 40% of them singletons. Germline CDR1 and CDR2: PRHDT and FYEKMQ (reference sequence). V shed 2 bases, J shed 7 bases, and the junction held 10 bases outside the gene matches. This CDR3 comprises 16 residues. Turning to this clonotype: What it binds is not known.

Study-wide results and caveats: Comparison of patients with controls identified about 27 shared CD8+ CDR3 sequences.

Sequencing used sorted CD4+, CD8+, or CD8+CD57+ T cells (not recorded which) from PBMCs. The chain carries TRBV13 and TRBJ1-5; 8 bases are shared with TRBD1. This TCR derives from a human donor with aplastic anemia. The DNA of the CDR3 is TGTGCCAGCAGCTTAAGGGGGGGGACAGGAGGGCAGCCCCAGCATTTT. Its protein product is CASSLRGGTGGQPQHF.